The source of this T cell receptor beta chain is a study of blood T cells in healthy people across ages (dated by TCRdb to about 2015). Study-level background: In model experiments, roughly one uniquely barcoded TCR beta cDNA molecule per two T cells was captured by template switching. Using deep sequencing normalized with unique cDNA molecular identifiers, the study measured how TCR beta repertoire diversity changes with age. Donors of different ages were randomly distributed across sequencing lanes to avoid experimental bias. Donors were grouped into four age groups: young (average 16 years), middle-aged (39), aged (around 60) and long-lived (roughly 80). For two donors (one aged 18 to 29 and one aged 80 or older), the study analyzed two additional independent replicas of 1 million unique cDNA reads from the same blood draw. Findings and caveats that apply to the study as a whole: Compared with the aged group, the long-lived group had more naive CD4+ T cells, fewer expanded clones and increased TCR diversity, suggesting age selection. Estimates of total diversity based on one million sequenced T cells were considered lower bounds and underestimates. The percentage of naive T cells measured by flow cytometry correlated strongly with observed TCR beta diversity. As age increased, observed TCR beta diversity per million T cells dropped in a roughly linear way, and a significant reduction was already evident by age 40. Because donor CMV infection status was unknown, age-related changes in expanded clonotypes were potentially confounded. Because profiling used bulk unsorted PBMCs, naive and antigen-experienced compartments could not be compared conclusively.

Systemically healthy Caucasian individuals from Russia, 39 in total and aged about 6 to 95 years, were included as donors. Around 10 milliliters of peripheral blood were drawn from each donor into EDTA-treated Vacutainer tubes. PBMCs were isolated by Ficoll-Paque density-gradient centrifugation, with at least 7 million obtained per sample. Trizol reagent was used to extract total RNA from PBMCs, with at least 5 micrograms per sample. The percentages of naive CD45RAhigh/CD27high T cells were determined by flow cytometry on a PBMC aliquot from every donor. Spanning cysteine to phenylalanine, the CDR3 consists of 14 amino acids. The entry retains the CDR3 DNA only, 42 bases that are in frame from base 1. The germline V gene (reference sequence) sets CDR1 to DFQATT and CDR2 to SNEGSKA. On this clonotype: Its specific antigen is unknown. One junction end disagrees with the germline gene, perhaps due to a read error.

The library was made by 5' RACE. Sequencing was performed on an Illumina HiSeq 2500. A second PCR of roughly 7 to 12 cycles was performed with a sample-barcoded 5' primer and a J-beta primer mix. Each TCR beta cDNA molecule received a unique molecular identifier from a template-switch 5' adaptor carrying 12 random nucleotides. Each sample yielded at least 3 million CDR3-containing paired-end reads. All of the RNA was converted into first-strand cDNA using the Mint cDNA synthesis kit, with a TRBC-specific oligonucleotide serving as the primer. Following uracil-DNA glycosylase treatment, a first 18-cycle PCR with universal primers M1SS and BC2_uni_R was performed on all cDNA. From the authors' description of their analysis: For normalization, 1 million high-quality reads were randomly selected from each sample, with every read carrying a distinct molecular identifier. Reads sharing molecular identifiers were discarded rather than binned into consensus sequences. MiTCR, set to a Q25 quality threshold and the strictest error-elimination algorithm, was used for CDR3 identification, clonotype clustering and error correction. A nonparametric unseen species model with Euler transformation was used to estimate lower-bound total TCR beta diversity. Through fastp at Q25 and MiXCR, TCRdb rebuilt clones from the public reads, retaining in-frame beta chains. Rows are combined by CDR3 protein, so each entry shows the most common genes and DNA. The V and J calls and clone size come from TCRdb's table, not from the authors' own analysis. For this sample there are about 730,000 distinct CDR3 sequences; approximately 39% appear just once. The ten largest clones add up to less than 25% of the sample.

This clonotype originated in a woman aged 55-75 years in good health. The chain couples TRBV20-1 to TRBJ2-5; TRBD2 might be the D gene, on 5 matching bases. TRBJ2-7 matches the DNA end more closely, so the J call is doubtful. Sequencing was done on a sample of blood. The CDR3 here reads CGARTSSLPYEQYF. The sequenced DNA is TGCGGTGCTAGAACATCTAGCTTACCCTACGAGCAGTACTTC.